In this sample, the clone carrying this T cell receptor (beta chain) turned up many times. TCRdb reprocessed the RT-PCR reads with MiXCR, giving one entry per CDR3 protein. The table lists 150,000 to 200,000 distinct CDR3 sequences, approximately 12% of them singletons. The data belong to a study of response to subunit inactivated influenza vaccine. The CDR3 length is 17 residues. V trimming: 4 bases; J trimming: 6 bases; junction bases outside the gene matches: 14. The same data also contributed to another study, on T cells expressing NK-cell markers. That paper states: Making the TCR beta cDNA relied on 5'RACE template switching with UMIs. Of eight sequenced donors, seven were HCMV-seropositive and one HCMV-seronegative. With an anti-gamma-delta TCR antibody, sorting in several experiments was kept to alpha-beta TCR T cells. NKG2C+ dominant clonotypes from over five donors made up about 1.0-7.5% of CD8+ T cells.

This clonotype originated in a man aged 45-65 years who received an inactivated influenza vaccine. The chain combines TRBV12-3 or TRBV12-4 with TRBJ2-7, with 11 bases that match TRBD2. Sample: CD8+ T cells sorted from PBMCs, taken 11 to 12 days after vaccination. CDR3 in DNA: TGTGCCAGCAGTTCCGTTAGCGGGAGGGCCCCTTCGAGCGAGCAGTACTTC. Residues: CASSSVSGRAPSSEQYF.